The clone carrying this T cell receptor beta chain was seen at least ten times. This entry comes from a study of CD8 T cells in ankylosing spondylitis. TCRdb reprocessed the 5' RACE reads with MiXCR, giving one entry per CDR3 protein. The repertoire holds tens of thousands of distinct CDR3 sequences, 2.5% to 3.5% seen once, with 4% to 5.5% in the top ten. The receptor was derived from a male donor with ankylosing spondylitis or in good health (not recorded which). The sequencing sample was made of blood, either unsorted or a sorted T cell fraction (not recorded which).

CDR3: CASSERGTSGMGWQFF. The CDR3 nucleotides read TGTGCCAGCAGCGAAAGGGGGACTAGCGGGATGGGTTGGCAGTTCTTC. V and J are TRBV9 and TRBJ2-1; 13 bases align to TRBD2. CDR1 and CDR2 from the germline V gene are SGDLS and YYNGEE. CDR3 length equals 16 residues. The V gene end was trimmed by 3 bases and the J gene end by 12 bases; junction bases not matched to a gene: 12.